This passage covers 29 T cell receptor beta chains from one sample sequenced in a study of T cell changes during pregnancy in multiple sclerosis. Clones were sequenced by immunoSEQ multiplex PCR, and TCRdb holds only the in-frame ones, with some missing. Of some 49,000 clones in the sample, nearly 90% were seen once. Source: peripheral blood, taken after pregnancy. These receptors were obtained from a female donor in good health, enrolled as a control in a pregnancy study.

The J gene is TRBJ2-1, the V gene TRBV5-6, with no clear D. The CDR3 consists of 15 residues. Trimming cost V 1 base and J 4 bases, with 12 bases left between them. CDR1 SGHDT and CDR2 YYEEEE come from the germline V gene. CDR3 nucleotide sequence: TGTGCCAGCAGCTTGCCGGCGACTCTTTACAATGAGCAGTTCTTC. This codes for CASSLPATLYNEQFF. Full variable domain (remainder filled in from reference TRBV5-6 and TRBJ2-1): DAGVTQSPTHLIKTRGQQVTLRCSPKSGHDTVSWYQQALGQGPQFIFQYYEEEERQRGNFPDRFSGHQFPNYSSELNVNALLLGDSALYLCASSLPATLYNEQFFGPGTRLTVL.

The V and J genes are TRBV30 and TRBJ1-4; 7 nucleotides align to TRBD1. Germline loops: CDR1 GTSNPN, CDR2 SVGIG (reference sequence). The CDR3 runs 17 residues. V gave up 3 bases and J gave up 8 bases; unmatched junction bases: 18. The CDR3 is CAWSAPIPGQPMEKLFF. In DNA form, the CDR3 reads TGTGCCTGGAGCGCCCCTATTCCGGGACAGCCGATGGAAAAACTGTTTTTT.

V gene TRBV13 combines with J gene TRBJ1-3; 8 bases map to TRBD1. CDR1 and CDR2 from the germline V gene are PRHDT and FYEKMQ (reference sequence). Germline trimming cut 6 bases from V and 0 bases from J; bases unmatched to any gene: 7. There are 16 residues in the CDR3. The CDR3 sequence: CASRITGGPSGNTIYF. The CDR3 DNA reads as TGTGCCAGCAGAATTACAGGGGGTCCCTCTGGAAACACCATATATTTT.

The chain uses TRBV5-1 and TRBJ2-2; 9 bases are shared with TRBD2. Germline assignment: CDR1 SGHRS and CDR2 YFSETQ. J lost 1 base, V lost 5 bases, and 3 bases had no gene match. The CDR3 is made up of 15 amino acids. The CDR3 DNA follows: TGCGCCAGCAGTCGACTAGCGGTGAACACCGGGGAGCTGTTTTTT. Its protein product is CASSRLAVNTGELFF.

This chain connects TRBV6-5 to TRBJ1-1, with TRBD1 matching over 9 bases. The CDR3 length is 14 residues. V was pared by 6 bases and J by 10 bases, with 12 bases of the junction left unmatched. Germline V gene lookup returns CDR1 MNHEY and CDR2 SVGAGI. CDR3 coding DNA: TGTGCCAGCAGCCGAATCGGACAGGGGAGAGGAGCTTTCTTT. Translation: CASSRIGQGRGAFF.

The chain uses TRBV7-6 and TRBJ1-1; the match to TRBD1 covers 7 bases. This CDR3 comprises 15 residues. V lost 5 bases and J lost 3; bases outside the gene matches: 9. Germline V gene lookup returns CDR1 SGHVS and CDR2 FNYEAQ. The CDR3: CASSNLQGTHTEAFF. DNA for the CDR3: TGTGCCAGCAGCAACCTACAGGGGACCCACACTGAAGCTTTCTTT.

This chain joins TRBV7-6 and TRBJ2-2; 9 bases align to TRBD1. This CDR3 has 16 amino acids. Looked up from germline, CDR1 is SGHVS and CDR2 is FNYEAQ. V dropped 4 bases and J dropped 7; count of bases not matched to a gene: 10. The DNA for the CDR3 is TGTGCCAGCAGCTCCCGGGACAGGGCTCGGATCGGGGAGCTGTTTTTT. It is translated as CASSSRDRARIGELFF.

J is TRBJ2-1 and V is TRBV6-1; 11 nucleotides agree with TRBD2. The junction had 2 bases not matched to a gene; V was cut back by 2 bases and J by 5 bases. The CDR3 has 15 residues. Germline CDR1 reads MNHNS; CDR2 reads SASEGT. CDR3 bases: TGTGCCAGCAGTGAACTAGCGGGGGGAAACAATGAGCAGTTCTTC. Translating gives CASSELAGGNNEQFF.

The chain links TRBV2 to TRBJ1-1; D is possibly TRBD1 (5 bases). CDR1 is SNHLY and CDR2 is FYNNEI in the germline V gene. CDR3 size: 15 residues. V lost 7 bases to trimming and J lost 0 bases, with 15 bases between them. CDR3 in amino acids: CASNLGHFMNTEAFF. In nucleotides, the CDR3 is TGTGCCAGCAACCTGGGGCACTTTATGAACACTGAAGCTTTCTTT.

By its share, this clone is medium-sized. The V and J genes are TRBV6-1 and TRBJ2-7, with D tentatively TRBD1 (6 bases). V shed 2 bases and J shed 5 bases, with 10 bases lying between them. CDR1 is MNHNS, CDR2 SASEGT, per germline. The CDR3 contains 13 residues. CDR3 protein: CASSEQGHDEQYF. The DNA of the CDR3 is TGTGCCAGCAGTGAACAGGGGCACGACGAGCAGTACTTC.

V and J are TRBV10-3 and TRBJ1-2, with a tentative D call TRBD1 (6 bases). V was cut by 11 bases and J by 4 bases, with 20 bases left in between. This CDR3 has 14 amino acids. CDR1 and CDR2 from the germline V gene are ENHRY and SYGVKD. The CDR3 is CAVQQGSNVYGYTF. CDR3 coding DNA: TGTGCCGTTCAACAGGGCTCGAACGTCTATGGCTACACCTTC.

The chain links TRBV7-6 to TRBJ1-5, with D perhaps matching TRBD1 (5 bases). The CDR3 runs to 16 residues. CDR1 and CDR2 from the germline V gene are SGHVS and FNYEAQ. The V and J ends lost 5 bases and 6 bases respectively, with 20 bases between them. The CDR3: CASSASDIWGGQPQHF. The CDR3 nucleotides are TGTGCCAGCAGCGCCTCAGACATTTGGGGCGGTCAGCCCCAGCATTTT.

The J gene is TRBJ2-3, the V gene TRBV5-1; possible D gene TRBD2, 5 bases. V dropped 0 bases and J dropped 1 base, with 9 bases sitting between them. CDR3 length equals 15 residues. Germline V gene sequence: CDR1 SGHRS, CDR2 YFSETQ. The CDR3 DNA is TGCGCCAGCAGCTTGGTAGCGAGACGCACAGATACGCAGTATTTT. This encodes CASSLVARRTDTQYF.

The chain is built from TRBV2 and TRBJ2-5, with TRBD2 matching over 13 bases. V was pared by 3 bases and J by 4 bases, with 11 bases of the junction left unmatched. There are 18 residues in the CDR3. CDR1 is SNHLY and CDR2 is FYNNEI in the germline V gene. Here the CDR3 DNA reads TGTGCCAGCAGTGACCCTCGCCGGACTAGCGGGGGTTCAGAGACCCAGTACTTC. The encoded protein is CASSDPRRTSGGSETQYF. Full variable domain (missing parts from reference TRBV2 and TRBJ2-5): EPEVTQTPSHQVTQMGQEVILRCVPISNHLYFYWYRQILGQKVEFLVSFYNNEISEKSEIFDDQFSVERPDGSNFTLKIRSTKLEDSAMYFCASSDPRRTSGGSETQYFGPGTRLLVL.

The DNA of the CDR3 is TGTGCCAGCAGCGCGACAGGGGCAGCGGGAAAAAAGGTCGAGCAGTACTTC. It specifies CASSATGAAGKKVEQYF. The J gene is TRBJ2-7, the V gene TRBV9, with a weak D call TRBD1 (8 bases). In germline, CDR1 is SGDLS, CDR2 YYNGEE. Trimming took off 3 bases at V and 6 bases at J, with 25 bases between the two ends. This CDR3 spans 17 amino acids.

The V and J genes are TRBV27 and TRBJ1-2; no reliable D call. The CDR3 loop spans 14 amino acids. V dropped 11 bases and J dropped 4 bases, with 20 bases sitting between them. Germline V gene data show CDR1 as MNHEY and CDR2 as SMNVEV (reference sequence). The CDR3 region has the DNA TGTGCCCTGGGAAGGAGCCGGAGGAGCTATGGCTACACCTTC. Translated, it gives CALGRSRRSYGYTF.

This chain joins TRBV27 and TRBJ2-7; no reliable D call. The CDR3 loop spans 13 amino acids. Trimming took 6 bases from V and 3 from J, leaving 12 bases between them. CDR1 is MNHEY, CDR2 SMNVEV, per germline (reference sequence). DNA for the CDR3: TGTGCCAGCAGCCCCCCCCTAAGCTACGAGCAGTACTTC. Protein sequence: CASSPPLSYEQYF.

The V gene is TRBV7-3, the J gene TRBJ2-7; tentative D call: TRBD2 (6 bases). The germline CDR1 and CDR2 sequences are SGHTA and FQGTGA. Trimming took off 6 bases at V and 3 bases at J, with 9 bases between the two ends. This CDR3 is built from 12 residues. CDR3 sequence reads: CASRGRSYEQYF. CDR3 DNA sequence: TGTGCCAGCAGGGGGAGGAGCTACGAGCAGTACTTC.

This clone has a single count. The rearrangement uses TRBV6-6 and TRBJ2-5; D possibly corresponds to TRBD1 (5 bases). Germline lookup yields CDR1 MNHNY and CDR2 SVGAGI (reference sequence). V lost 5 bases and J 2 bases, leaving 12 bases between the germline ends. This CDR3 region has 14 residues. This CDR3 is CASSPMGRQETQYF. The CDR3, as DNA: TGTGCCAGCAGTCCCATGGGGCGGCAAGAGACCCAGTACTTC.

The chain couples TRBV18 to TRBJ2-1; the match to TRBD2 covers 12 bases. Germline loops: CDR1 KGHSH, CDR2 LQKENI. V was clipped by 4 bases and J by 2 bases; unmatched bases: 3. CDR3 length: 16 residues. The CDR3 DNA sequence: TGTGCCAGCTCACAAGGACTAGCGGGGCCCTACAATGAGCAGTTCTTC. Encoded protein: CASSQGLAGPYNEQFF. Drawing the rest from reference TRBV18 and TRBJ2-1, the complete variable domain is NAGVMQNPRHLVRRRGQEARLRCSPMKGHSHVYWYRQLPEEGLKFMVYLQKENIIDESGMPKERFSAEFPKEGPSILRIQQVVRGDSAAYFCASSQGLAGPYNEQFFGPGTRLTVL.

The rearrangement uses TRBV9 and TRBJ1-1; TRBD1 might be the D (5 bases). The CDR3 is made up of 15 amino acids. The germline V and J ends were trimmed by 0 bases and 0 bases, with 9 bases remaining between them. The germline gives CDR1 SGDLS, CDR2 YYNGEE. DNA of the CDR3: TGTGCCAGCAGCGTAGAATGGACACTGAACACTGAAGCTTTCTTT. This codes for CASSVEWTLNTEAFF.

The V and J genes are TRBV6-1 and TRBJ1-2; 9 positions match TRBD1. V lost 6 bases and J lost 8; bases outside the gene matches: 4. The CDR3 sequence is 12 residues long. Per germline, CDR1 MNHNS and CDR2 SASEGT. DNA of the CDR3: TGTGCCAGCAGGGACAGGGGTATCGGCTACACCTTC. It translates to CASRDRGIGYTF.

Regarding this clone: A junction boundary mismatches the germline segment, possibly from a read error. The chain employs TRBV6-5 and TRBJ2-5, with a tentative D call TRBD1 (5 bases). Germline V CDR1 and CDR2: MNHEY, SVGAGI. CDR3 size: 12 residues. The CDR3 nucleotides read TGCGAAGGGGTGTTGTACCAAGAGACCCAGTACTTC. Protein: CEGVLYQETQYF.

This chain connects TRBV19 to TRBJ1-1, with 9 bases fitting TRBD1. The V and J ends lost 8 bases and 5 bases, in that order; junction bases with no gene match: 3. The CDR3 is made up of 12 amino acids. The V gene's germline CDR1 is LNHDA and CDR2 SQIVND (reference sequence). The CDR3 DNA reads as TGTGCCAGTGGACAGGGGCTAACTGAAGCTTTCTTT. Translating it yields CASGQGLTEAFF.

V and J are TRBV5-6 and TRBJ1-2, with 7 bases identical to TRBD1. CDR1 and CDR2 (germline): SGHDT, YYEEEE. With V trimmed by 3 bases and J by 5 bases, 10 bases remained unmatched. This CDR3 contains 15 residues. This CDR3 is CASSSTTGTSYGYTF. The DNA for the CDR3 is TGTGCCAGCAGCTCGACGACAGGGACTAGTTATGGCTACACCTTC.

This clone was seen just once. V and J are TRBV2 and TRBJ1-1; the match to TRBD1 covers 8 bases. J gave up 1 base and V 4 bases, and 8 bases lay outside the gene matches. This CDR3 is 16 amino acids long. From germline, CDR1 is SNHLY and CDR2 FYNNEI. The CDR3 reads CASSVEQGVGNTEAFF. The DNA of the CDR3 is TGTGCCAGCAGTGTGGAACAGGGGGTAGGGAACACTGAAGCTTTCTTT.

V usage is TRBV19 and J usage is TRBJ1-5; unclear D gene. CDR3 length: 15 residues. Germline CDR1 LNHDA, CDR2 SQIVND (reference sequence). V lost 9 bases and J 2 bases, leaving 17 bases between the germline ends. The CDR3 DNA reads TGTGCCAGCCGCGGTCCGGGAAGGGGCAATCAGCCCCAGCATTTT. Its translation is CASRGPGRGNQPQHF.

V gene TRBV6-6 combines with J gene TRBJ1-2, with unresolved D. Trimming pared 0 bases from V and 4 bases from J, leaving 12 bases between. From germline, CDR1 is MNHNY and CDR2 SVGAGI (reference sequence). CDR3 length: 15 residues. The CDR3, as DNA: TGTGCCAGCAGTTACTCCGGAGCTGAGGGCTATGGCTACACCTTC. Its protein is CASSYSGAEGYGYTF.

Written as DNA, the CDR3 is TGTGCCAGCAGCTCTAGCGCCCACCGGGGCACTGAAGCTTTCTTT. Translating it yields CASSSSAHRGTEAFF. This sequence joins TRBV5-4 and TRBJ1-1; D is uncertain. This CDR3 is 15 amino acids long. V was shortened by 3 bases and J by 4 bases, with 16 bases between the two germline ends. In germline, CDR1 is SGHNT, CDR2 YYREEE (reference sequence).